The T cell receptor beta chain under discussion was sequenced for a study of spatial heterogeneity in lung cancer. Findings and limits, study-wide: Tracking of tumor mutation counts was seen in expanded intratumoral alpha and beta TCR counts.

Time point given: sample taken at primary tumor resection. TCRdb re-analysed the 5' RACE reads in MiXCR, keeping a single row per CDR3 protein. Here the sample spans some 97,000 distinct CDR3 sequences, nearly 4.5% being singletons. In its sample, this clonotype was seen a few times. Its target is not known. The source material was lung tumor tissue, sampled at surgery. This TCR derives from a male donor with early-stage non-small cell lung cancer.

CDR3 region: CASSSGFTRRHEQFF. The CDR3 DNA is TGTGCCAGCAGTTCAGGCTTCACGCGAAGGCATGAGCAGTTCTTC. The J gene is TRBJ2-1, the V gene TRBV12-3 or TRBV12-4; no firm D call. The V and J ends lost 4 bases and 8 bases respectively, with 18 bases between them. CDR3 length: 15 amino acids.